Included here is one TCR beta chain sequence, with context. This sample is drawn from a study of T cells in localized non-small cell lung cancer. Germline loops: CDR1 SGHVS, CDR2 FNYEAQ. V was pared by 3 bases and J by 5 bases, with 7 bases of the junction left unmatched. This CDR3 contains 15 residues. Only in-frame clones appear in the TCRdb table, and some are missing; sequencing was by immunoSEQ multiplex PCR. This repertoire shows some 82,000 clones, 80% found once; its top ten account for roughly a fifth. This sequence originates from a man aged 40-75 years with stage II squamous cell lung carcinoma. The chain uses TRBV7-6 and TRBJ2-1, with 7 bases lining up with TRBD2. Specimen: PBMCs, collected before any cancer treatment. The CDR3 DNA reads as TGTGCCAGCAGCTTTGGGGGGGTCGGCAACAATGAGCAGTTCTTC. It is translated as CASSFGGVGNNEQFF.